The 8 T cell receptor beta chains below were found in one sample sequenced in a study of shared clonotypes between healthy human individuals. Only in-frame clones appear in the TCRdb table, and some are missing; sequencing was by immunoSEQ multiplex PCR. The sample consists of hundreds of thousands of clones, about 85% of them appearing once. The sequencing input was PBMCs. The receptors originated from a woman between 40 and 50 years old in good health. Some clones in this sample may be carry-over from other donors' samples.

The chain carries TRBV30 and TRBJ2-7; 11 positions agree with TRBD1. Germline V gene sequence: CDR1 GTSNPN, CDR2 SVGIG (reference sequence). V shed 3 bases and J 1 base; nucleotides not matched to a gene: 11. This CDR3 comprises 17 residues. The CDR3 sequence: CAWSAGTGGIRSYEQYF. CDR3 nucleotide sequence: TGTGCCTGGAGCGCCGGGACAGGGGGTATACGGTCCTACGAGCAGTACTTC.

The rearrangement uses TRBV9 and TRBJ2-1; 7 nucleotides agree with TRBD2. CDR3 length equals 13 residues. The trim removed 0 bases at V and 15 bases at J, leaving 9 bases unmatched. Germline V CDR1 and CDR2: SGDLS, YYNGEE. CDR3 coding DNA: TGTGCCAGCAGCGTAGTTGCGGGAGTAGGCCTGTTCTTC. Protein sequence: CASSVVAGVGLFF. Full variable domain (missing parts from reference TRBV9 and TRBJ2-1): DSGVTQTPKHLITATGQRVTLRCSPRSGDLSVYWYQQSLDQGLQFLIQYYNGEERAKGNILERFSAQQFPDLHSELNLSSLELGDSALYFCASSVVAGVGLFFGPGTRLTVL.

The CDR3 DNA sequence: TGCAGCGTTGACGGGGGAGGCTATGGCTACACCTTC. Translated: CSVDGGGYGYTF. The chain joins TRBV29-1 to TRBJ1-2; a weak D match, TRBD1 (5 bases). This CDR3 spans 12 amino acids. The ends were cut back, 3 bases at V and 4 bases at J, with 9 bases in the middle. CDR1 SQVTM and CDR2 ANQGSEA come from the germline V gene.

This rearrangement joins TRBV12-5 to TRBJ2-3, with 14 positions matching TRBD2. Germline CDR1 reads LGHNT; CDR2 reads FRNRAP. The CDR3 spans 17 residues. V lost 6 bases and J lost 9; bases outside the gene matches: 14. CDR3 sequence (DNA): TGTGCTAGTGGACAGGGGACCGGGACTAGCGGGAGTGGGACGCAGTATTTT. It translates to CASGQGTGTSGSGTQYF.

The chain links TRBV10-2 to TRBJ2-7; D unresolved. The CDR3 runs to 13 residues. The germline V gene has CDR1 WSHSY and CDR2 SAAADI. Trimming removed 2 bases at V and 6 bases at J, with 11 bases between. The CDR3 sequence is CASSEIAGSEQYF. The CDR3 nucleotides are TGCGCCAGCAGTGAGATAGCAGGCAGCGAGCAGTACTTC.

This clone has only one observation. The CDR3 loop reads CASSSPAGGSTGELFF. The CDR3 nucleotides are TGTGCCAGCAGCTCCCCAGCGGGAGGGTCCACCGGGGAGCTGTTTTTT. The chain combines TRBV7-2 with TRBJ2-2; 10 bases map to TRBD2. After removal of 4 bases from V and 4 bases from J, the junction contained 6 bases not matched to a gene. Germline CDR1 is SGHTA and CDR2 is FQGNSA. The CDR3 is made up of 16 amino acids.

V usage is TRBV9 and J usage is TRBJ1-1; D is undetermined. Trimming cost V 1 base and J 2 bases, with 6 bases left between them. This CDR3 is 13 amino acids long. Looked up from germline, CDR1 is SGDLS and CDR2 is YYNGEE. In DNA form, the CDR3 reads TGTGCCAGCAGCGTAAGGAGTAACACTGAAGCTTTCTTT. Its protein is CASSVRSNTEAFF. Based on the CDR3 plus reference TRBV9 and TRBJ1-1, the full variable domain is DSGVTQTPKHLITATGQRVTLRCSPRSGDLSVYWYQQSLDQGLQFLIQYYNGEERAKGNILERFSAQQFPDLHSELNLSSLELGDSALYFCASSVRSNTEAFFGQGTRLTVV.

The rearrangement joins TRBV2 to TRBJ2-1; no definite D call. Germline lookup yields CDR1 SNHLY and CDR2 FYNNEI. The CDR3 is made up of 14 amino acids. The V and J ends lost 1 base and 6 bases respectively, with 10 bases between them. CDR3 region: CASSEVLSVNEQFF. CDR3 bases: TGTGCCAGCAGTGAAGTTCTGTCGGTCAATGAGCAGTTCTTC.